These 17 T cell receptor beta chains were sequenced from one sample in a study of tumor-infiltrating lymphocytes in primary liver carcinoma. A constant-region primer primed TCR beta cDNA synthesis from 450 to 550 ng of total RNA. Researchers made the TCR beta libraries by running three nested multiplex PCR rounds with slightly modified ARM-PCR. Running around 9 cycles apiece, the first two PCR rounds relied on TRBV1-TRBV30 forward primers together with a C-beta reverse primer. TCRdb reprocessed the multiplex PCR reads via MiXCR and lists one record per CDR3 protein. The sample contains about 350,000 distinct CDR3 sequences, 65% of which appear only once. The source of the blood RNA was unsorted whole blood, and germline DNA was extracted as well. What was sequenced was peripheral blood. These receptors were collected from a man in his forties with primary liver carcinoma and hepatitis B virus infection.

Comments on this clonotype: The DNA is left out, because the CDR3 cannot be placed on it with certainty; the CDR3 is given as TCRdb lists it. This CDR3 is CASSSSGRHEQYF. The gene calls are TRBV28 and TRBJ2-7. The CDR3 has 13 residues if both end residues are counted. Germline loops: CDR1 MDHEN, CDR2 SYDVKM.

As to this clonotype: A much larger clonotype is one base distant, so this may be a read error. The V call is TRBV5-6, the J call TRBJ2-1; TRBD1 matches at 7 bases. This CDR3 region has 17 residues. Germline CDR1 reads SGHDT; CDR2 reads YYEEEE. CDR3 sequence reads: CANSPNHRGEWFNEQFF. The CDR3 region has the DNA TGTGCCAACAGCCCGAACCACAGGGGAGAATGGTTCAATGAGCAGTTCTTC.

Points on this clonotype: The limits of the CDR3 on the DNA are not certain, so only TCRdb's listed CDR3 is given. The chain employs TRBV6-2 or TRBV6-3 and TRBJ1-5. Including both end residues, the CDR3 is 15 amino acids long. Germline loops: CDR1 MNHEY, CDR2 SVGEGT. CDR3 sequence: CASTDWGNGNQPLHF.

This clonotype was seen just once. The CDR3 here is CASSVGTGGSHEQYF. CDR3 bases: TGTGCCAGCAGCGTAGGGACAGGGGGAAGCCACGAGCAGTACTTC. This chain links TRBV11-2 with TRBJ2-7; 11 bases are shared with TRBD1. The CDR3 runs 15 residues. V shed 5 bases, J shed 5 bases, and the junction held 8 bases outside the gene matches. CDR1 and CDR2 (germline): SGHAT, FQNNGV.

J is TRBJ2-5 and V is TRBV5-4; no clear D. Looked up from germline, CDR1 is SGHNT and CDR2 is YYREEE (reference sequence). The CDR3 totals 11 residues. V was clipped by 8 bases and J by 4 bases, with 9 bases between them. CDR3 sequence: CASNLGETQYF. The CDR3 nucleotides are TGTGCCAGTAACTTGGGAGAGACCCAGTACTTC.

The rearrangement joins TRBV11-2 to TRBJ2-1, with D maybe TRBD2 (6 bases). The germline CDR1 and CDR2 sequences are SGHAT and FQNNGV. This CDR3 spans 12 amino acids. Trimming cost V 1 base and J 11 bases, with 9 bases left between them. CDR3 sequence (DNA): TGTGCCAGCAGCTTAGTAGCGGCCAAGCAGTTCTTC. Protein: CASSLVAAKQFF.

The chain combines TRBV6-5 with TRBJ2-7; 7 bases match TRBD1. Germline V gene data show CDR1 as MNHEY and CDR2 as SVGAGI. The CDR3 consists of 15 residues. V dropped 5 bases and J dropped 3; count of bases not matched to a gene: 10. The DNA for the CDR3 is TGTGCCAGCAGTCGTACAGGGGTTGGCTTCTACGAGCAGTACTTC. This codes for CASSRTGVGFYEQYF.

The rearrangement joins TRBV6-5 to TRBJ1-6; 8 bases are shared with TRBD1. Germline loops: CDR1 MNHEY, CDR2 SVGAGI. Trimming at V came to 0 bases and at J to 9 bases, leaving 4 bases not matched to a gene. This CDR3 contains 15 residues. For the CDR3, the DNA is TGTGCCAGCAGTTACTCACAGGGGGATGGTTCACCCCTCCACTTT. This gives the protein CASSYSQGDGSPLHF.

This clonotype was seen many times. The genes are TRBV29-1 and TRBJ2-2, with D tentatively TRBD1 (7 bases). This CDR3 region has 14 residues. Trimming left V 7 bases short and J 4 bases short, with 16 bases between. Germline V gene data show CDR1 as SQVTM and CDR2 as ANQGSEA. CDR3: CSAAGTAGTGELFF. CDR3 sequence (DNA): TGCAGCGCCGCCGGGACAGCGGGCACCGGGGAGCTGTTTTTT.

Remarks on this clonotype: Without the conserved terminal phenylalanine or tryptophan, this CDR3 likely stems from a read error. CDR3 in amino acids: CAINEAGQEQYS. CDR3 nucleotide sequence: TGTGCCATCAATGAAGCCGGGCAAGAGCAGTACTCT. The rearrangement joins TRBV10-3 to TRBJ2-7; the D is unclear. The CDR3 loop spans 12 amino acids. CDR1 is ENHRY and CDR2 is SYGVKD in the germline V gene. The V end was cut by 7 bases, the J end by 7 bases, with 14 bases between.

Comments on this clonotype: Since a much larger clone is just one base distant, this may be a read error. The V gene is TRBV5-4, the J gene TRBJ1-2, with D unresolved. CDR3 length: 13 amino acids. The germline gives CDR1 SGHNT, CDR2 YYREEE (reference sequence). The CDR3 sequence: CASSLGSNYSYTF. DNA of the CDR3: TGTGCCAGCAGCCTCGGCTCTAACTATAGCTACACCTTC.

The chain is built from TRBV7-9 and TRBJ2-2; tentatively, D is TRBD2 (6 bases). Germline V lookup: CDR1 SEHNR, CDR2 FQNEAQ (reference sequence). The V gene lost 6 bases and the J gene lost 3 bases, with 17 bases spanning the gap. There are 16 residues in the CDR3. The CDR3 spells CASSSPGGGHTGELFF. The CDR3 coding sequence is TGTGCCAGCAGTTCTCCCGGGGGAGGCCACACCGGGGAGCTGTTTTTT.

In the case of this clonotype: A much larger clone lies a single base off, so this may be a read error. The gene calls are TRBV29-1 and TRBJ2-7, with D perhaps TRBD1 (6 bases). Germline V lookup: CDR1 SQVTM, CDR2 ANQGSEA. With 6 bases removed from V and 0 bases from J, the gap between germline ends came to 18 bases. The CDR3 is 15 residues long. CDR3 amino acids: CSVKSETGHSYEQYF. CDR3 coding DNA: TGCAGCGTCAAATCCGAGACAGGCCACTCCTACGAGCAGTACTTC.

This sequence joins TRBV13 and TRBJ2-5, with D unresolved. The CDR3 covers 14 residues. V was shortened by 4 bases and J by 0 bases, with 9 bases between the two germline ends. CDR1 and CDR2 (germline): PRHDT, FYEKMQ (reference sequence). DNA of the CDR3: TGTGCCAGCAGCTCGCCAATGGACCAAGAGACCCAGTACTTC. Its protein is CASSSPMDQETQYF.

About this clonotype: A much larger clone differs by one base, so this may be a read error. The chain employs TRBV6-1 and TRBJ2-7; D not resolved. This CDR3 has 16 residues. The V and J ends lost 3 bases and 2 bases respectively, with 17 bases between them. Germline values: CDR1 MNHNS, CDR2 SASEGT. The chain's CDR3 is CASSDPPVRNTYEQYF. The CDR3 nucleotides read TGTGCCAGCAGTGATCCCCCGGTACGGAACACCTACGAGCAGTACTTC.

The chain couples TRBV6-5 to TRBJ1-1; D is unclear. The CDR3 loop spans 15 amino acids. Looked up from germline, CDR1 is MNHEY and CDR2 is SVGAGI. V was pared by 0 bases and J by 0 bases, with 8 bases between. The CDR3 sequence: CASSYSTNMNTEAFF. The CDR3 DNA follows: TGTGCCAGCAGTTACTCGACAAATATGAACACTGAAGCTTTCTTT.

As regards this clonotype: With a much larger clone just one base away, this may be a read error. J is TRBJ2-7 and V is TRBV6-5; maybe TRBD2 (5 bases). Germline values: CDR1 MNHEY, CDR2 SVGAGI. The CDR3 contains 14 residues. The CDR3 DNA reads TGTGACAGCGGACCTTTGGACCCGGGGTACGAGCAGTACTTC. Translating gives CDSGPLDPGYEQYF.